Below are 17 T cell receptor beta chains sequenced from a single sample in a study of T cells in Graves' hyperthyroidism and ophthalmopathy (dated by TCRdb to about 2019). Library preparation was by multiplex PCR. The sequencing machine was an Illumina HiSeq 2000. The TCR beta CDR3 regions were amplified from the RNA transcripts. For the first round of RT-PCR on the TCR CDR3, the HTBI primer set was used together with the Qiagen OneStep RT-PCR kit. Through fastp at Q25 and MiXCR, TCRdb rebuilt clones from the public reads, retaining in-frame beta chains. A single entry per CDR3 protein holds the most common genes and DNA from its merged rows. This sample gives more than 450,000 distinct CDR3 sequences in total; 14% of them show up just once. The leading ten clones occupy about 14% of the sample. Specimen: blood. The receptors come from a middle-aged woman with Graves' hyperthyroidism.

In this sample, this clonotype turned up many times. One end of the junction varies from germline; a read error may be responsible. The V and J genes are TRBV12-5 and TRBJ2-7; 8 nucleotides match TRBD2. This CDR3 has 15 amino acids. Germline loops: CDR1 LGHNT, CDR2 FRNRAP. The CDR3 region is CASGLTGGPSHEQYF. CDR3 in DNA: TGTGCTAGTGGTTTGACGGGAGGGCCCTCCCACGAGCAGTACTTC.

Notes on this clonotype: A read error is possible here, since a much larger clone lies one base away. V gene TRBV18 combines with J gene TRBJ2-7; perhaps TRBD1 as D (7 bases). The J call is in doubt because the DNA end fits TRBJ2-1 better. The CDR3 has 13 amino acids. CDR1 KGHSH and CDR2 LQKENI come from the germline V gene. CDR3 DNA: TGTGCCAGCTCAACGACAGGGACTGCCGAGCAGTTCTTC. This encodes CASSTTGTAEQFF.

At least ten counts were recorded for this clonotype. V and J are TRBV29-1 and TRBJ2-1; D ambiguous. This CDR3 is built from 11 residues. Per the germline V gene, CDR1 is SQVTM and CDR2 is ANQGSEA. The V gene lost 3 bases and the J gene lost 4 bases, with 4 bases spanning the gap. For the CDR3, the DNA is TGCAGCGTTGACAGTTACAATGAGCAGTTCTTC. Translated: CSVDSYNEQFF.

This clonotype was detected many times. This sequence joins TRBV29-1 and TRBJ2-5; 8 bases are shared with TRBD2. Germline V gives CDR1 SQVTM, CDR2 ANQGSEA. There are 15 residues in the CDR3. With 4 bases clipped from V and 2 bases from J, the junction kept 9 bases outside the gene matches. CDR3 nucleotide sequence: TGCAGCGTTGTGGGGGGGAGCGGGAGTCAAGAGACCCAGTACTTC. Its translation: CSVVGGSGSQETQYF.

This clonotype was counted only a few times. The chain has TRBV30 and TRBJ2-1, with no clear D. The ends were cut back, 4 bases at V and 6 bases at J, with 22 bases in the middle. The germline V gene encodes CDR1 GTSNPN and CDR2 SVGIG (reference sequence). The CDR3 is 16 residues long. The CDR3 DNA sequence: TGTGCCTGGATCCCGTGGGAAGGGCCCCTTGGCAATGAGCAGTTCTTC. Translation: CAWIPWEGPLGNEQFF.

This clonotype was counted many times. The chain employs TRBV6-1 and TRBJ2-1; possible D gene TRBD2, 6 bases. Germline lookup yields CDR1 MNHNS and CDR2 SASEGT. This CDR3 region has 13 residues. The germline V and J ends were trimmed by 8 bases and 9 bases, with 17 bases remaining between them. CDR3 bases: TGTGCCAGCGGGAAGGAGTATAGCGGTGAGCAGTTCTTC. This gives the protein CASGKEYSGEQFF.

This clonotype was counted only a few times. V and J are TRBV20-1 and TRBJ1-6, with TRBD1 as a possible D gene (5 bases). The CDR3 is 14 residues long. V gave up 0 bases and J gave up 8 bases, with 11 bases separating them. The germline gives CDR1 DFQATT, CDR2 SNEGSKA (reference sequence). The CDR3 loop is CSARDPGTDSPLHF. As DNA, the CDR3 is TGCAGTGCTAGAGATCCGGGGACTGATTCACCCCTCCACTTT.

The chain combines TRBV24-1 with TRBJ2-3, with TRBD2 identical over 12 bases. The CDR3 consists of 17 residues. Trimming removed 3 bases from V and 3 bases from J; junction bases left unmatched: 6. The germline V gene encodes CDR1 KGHDR and CDR2 SFDVKD. CDR3 residues: CATSDRLAGEATDTQYF. For the CDR3, the DNA is TGTGCCACCAGTGATAGACTAGCGGGAGAAGCTACAGATACGCAGTATTTT.

On this clonotype: With a much larger clone just one base away, this may be a read error. The genes are TRBV5-1 and TRBJ2-3; the D gene is possibly TRBD2 (5 bases). This CDR3 contains 14 residues. CDR1 is SGHRS, CDR2 YFSETQ, per germline. CDR3 in amino acids: CANSLDPGADTQYF. Here the CDR3 DNA reads TGCGCCAACAGCTTGGATCCCGGGGCAGATACGCAGTATTTT.

This clonotype showed up many times. The chain links TRBV20-1 to TRBJ2-7; 7 bases are shared with TRBD2. Germline V gene data show CDR1 as DFQATT and CDR2 as SNEGSKA (reference sequence). The CDR3 covers 15 residues. Trimming removed 0 bases from V and 3 bases from J; junction bases left unmatched: 8. CDR3 coding DNA: TGCAGTGCTAGAGATCCGGCTAGCGGAGACTACGAGCAGTACTTC. Translation: CSARDPASGDYEQYF.

Ten or more counts support this clonotype. V usage is TRBV12-3 or TRBV12-4 and J usage is TRBJ2-5; D call uncertain. Between the trimmed V and J ends, which lost 6 bases and 3 bases, there was a span of 14 bases. The CDR3 has 14 amino acids. Here the CDR3 DNA reads TGTGCCAGCAGCCCCCCCCGGACGGAAGAGACCCAGTACTTC. It is translated as CASSPPRTEETQYF.

Comment on this clonotype: This may come from a read error, since a much larger clone is one base off. The rearrangement uses TRBV5-1 and TRBJ2-1; D uncertain. The CDR3 extends over 15 amino acids. From germline, CDR1 is SGHRS and CDR2 YFSETQ. The CDR3 nucleotides are TGCGTCAGCAGCCCAATTCCGGGCTCCTACAATGAGCAGTTCTTC. This gives the protein CVSSPIPGSYNEQFF.

The rearrangement links TRBV5-1 to TRBJ2-7; TRBD1 matches at 8 bases. The trim removed 4 bases at V and 9 bases at J, leaving 6 bases unmatched. The CDR3 extends over 12 amino acids. Germline lookup yields CDR1 SGHRS and CDR2 YFSETQ. The CDR3 nucleotides are TGCGCCAGCAGCATAGACAGGGGAGGGCAGTACTTC. This encodes CASSIDRGGQYF.

This rearrangement joins TRBV27 to TRBJ2-7, with 12 bases matching TRBD2. J gave up 4 bases and V 6 bases, and 4 bases lay outside the gene matches. The V gene's germline CDR1 is MNHEY and CDR2 SMNVEV (reference sequence). This CDR3 comprises 14 residues. CDR3 DNA: TGTGCCAGCAGGGGACTAGCGGGCAAGTACGAGCAGTACTTC. Amino acid sequence: CASRGLAGKYEQYF.

This clonotype was detected a few times. The J gene is TRBJ2-6, the V gene TRBV19, with D tentatively TRBD1 or TRBD2 (6 bases each). The germline V gene encodes CDR1 LNHDA and CDR2 SQIVND (reference sequence). This CDR3 has 16 residues. The V and J ends lost 3 bases and 2 bases respectively, with 11 bases between them. CDR3 protein: CASSISGAPGANVLTF. The CDR3 DNA follows: TGTGCCAGTAGTATCTCGGGGGCCCCTGGGGCCAACGTCCTGACTTTC.

In this sample, this clonotype turned up many times. The chain combines TRBV28 with TRBJ2-2, with 7 bases lining up with TRBD2. The CDR3 loop spans 15 amino acids. Germline trimming cut 3 bases from V and 4 bases from J; bases unmatched to any gene: 5. Germline V CDR1 and CDR2: MDHEN, SYDVKM. The CDR3 sequence: CASSFAGAVTGELFF. CDR3 DNA: TGTGCCAGCAGTTTTGCGGGAGCGGTCACCGGGGAGCTGTTTTTT.

This clonotype came up many times. The CDR3 reads CASRLRETGPSYEQYF. The DNA for the CDR3 is TGTGCCAGCAGACTCCGGGAGACAGGCCCTTCCTACGAGCAGTACTTC. The chain links TRBV6-9 to TRBJ2-7, with D tentatively TRBD1 or TRBD2 (6 bases each). The CDR3 has 16 amino acids. CDR1 and CDR2 from the germline V gene are MNHGY and SVAAGI. Trimming took 6 bases from V and 1 from J, leaving 19 bases between them.